This T cell receptor (beta chain) was retrieved from a study of shared clonotypes between healthy human individuals. Overall study results and limits: Generation probabilities were higher for clonotypes shared across all four sorted-subset donors than for unshared ones.

On this clone itself: Antigen specificity is unknown.

V lost 6 bases, J lost 7 bases, and 13 bases stayed unmatched. CDR3 length equals 16 residues. Per germline, CDR1 MNHNY and CDR2 SVGAGI (reference sequence). This was a deep-level run. Each PCR replicate from the sorted subsets contained around 0.2 ug DNA, which is tens of thousands of T cell genomes. Generated by immunoSEQ multiplex PCR, the TCRdb table keeps only in-frame clones and is missing some. The table has more than 1.2 million clones, less than 99% seen once. The specimen was naive CD4+ T cells sorted from blood. The subset denotes: CD45RA+ positively selected. This receptor was identified in a man aged 25-45 years in good health. The rearrangement joins TRBV6-6 to TRBJ2-1; 9 positions match TRBD2. The CDR3: CASRDSGRVFGNEQFF. CDR3 DNA sequence: TGTGCCAGCAGGGATAGCGGGAGAGTGTTTGGGAATGAGCAGTTCTTC.